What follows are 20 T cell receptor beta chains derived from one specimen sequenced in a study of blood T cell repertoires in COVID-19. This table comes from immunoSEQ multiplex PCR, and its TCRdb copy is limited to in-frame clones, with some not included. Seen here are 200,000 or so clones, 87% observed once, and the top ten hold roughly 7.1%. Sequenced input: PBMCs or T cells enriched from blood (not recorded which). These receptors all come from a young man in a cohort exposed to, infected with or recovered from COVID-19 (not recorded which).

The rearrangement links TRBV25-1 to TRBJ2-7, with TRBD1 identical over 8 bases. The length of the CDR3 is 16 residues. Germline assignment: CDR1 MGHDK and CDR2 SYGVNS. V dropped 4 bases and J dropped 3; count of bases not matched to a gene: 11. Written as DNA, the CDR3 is TGTGCCAGCAGTGGAGCGACAGGGGCCGGCCTCTACGAGCAGTACTTC. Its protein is CASSGATGAGLYEQYF.

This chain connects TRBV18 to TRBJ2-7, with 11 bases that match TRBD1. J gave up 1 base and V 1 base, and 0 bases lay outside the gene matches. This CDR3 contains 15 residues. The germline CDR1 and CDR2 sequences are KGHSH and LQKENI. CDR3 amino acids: CASSPRDRGSYEQYF. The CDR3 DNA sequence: TGTGCCAGCTCACCACGGGACAGGGGGTCCTACGAGCAGTACTTC.

CDR3 bases: TGTGCCATCAGTGAGTTTAGGACAGGCGACACTGAAGCTTTCTTT. Translation: CAISEFRTGDTEAFF. This chain connects TRBV10-3 to TRBJ1-1, with TRBD1 matching over 7 bases. CDR1 ENHRY and CDR2 SYGVKD come from the germline V gene. The CDR3 runs to 15 residues. Germline trimming cut 1 base from V and 3 bases from J; bases unmatched to any gene: 5.

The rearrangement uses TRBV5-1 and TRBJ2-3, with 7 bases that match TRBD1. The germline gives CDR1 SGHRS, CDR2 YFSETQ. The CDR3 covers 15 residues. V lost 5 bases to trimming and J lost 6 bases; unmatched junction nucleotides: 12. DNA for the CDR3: TGCGCCAGCAGGCCACCTACAGGGGCTCGGGATACGCAGTATTTT. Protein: CASRPPTGARDTQYF. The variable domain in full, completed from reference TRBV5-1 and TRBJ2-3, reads KAGVTQTPRYLIKTRGQQVTLSCSPISGHRSVSWYQQTPGQGLQFLFEYFSETQRNKGNFPGRFSGRQFSNSRSEMNVSTLELGDSALYLCASRPPTGARDTQYFGPGTRLTVL.

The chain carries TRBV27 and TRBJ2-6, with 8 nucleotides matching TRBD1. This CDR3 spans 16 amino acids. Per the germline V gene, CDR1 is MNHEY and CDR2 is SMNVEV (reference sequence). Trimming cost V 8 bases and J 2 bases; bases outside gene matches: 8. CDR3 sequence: CASGDRGVAGANVLTF. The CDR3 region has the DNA TGTGCCAGCGGTGACAGGGGAGTCGCTGGGGCCAACGTCCTGACTTTC. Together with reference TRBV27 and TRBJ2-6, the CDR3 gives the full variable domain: EAQVTQNPRYLITVTGKKLTVTCSQNMNHEYMSWYRQDPGLGLRQIYYSMNVEVTDKGDVPEGYKVSRKEKRNFPLILESPSPNQTSLYFCASGDRGVAGANVLTFGAGSRLTVL.

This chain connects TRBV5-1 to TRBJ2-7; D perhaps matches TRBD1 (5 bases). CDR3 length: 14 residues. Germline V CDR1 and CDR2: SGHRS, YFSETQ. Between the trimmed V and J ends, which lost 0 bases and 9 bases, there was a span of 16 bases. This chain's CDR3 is CASSLDPGLTGQYF. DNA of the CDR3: TGCGCCAGCAGCTTGGACCCAGGGCTTACAGGGCAGTACTTC.

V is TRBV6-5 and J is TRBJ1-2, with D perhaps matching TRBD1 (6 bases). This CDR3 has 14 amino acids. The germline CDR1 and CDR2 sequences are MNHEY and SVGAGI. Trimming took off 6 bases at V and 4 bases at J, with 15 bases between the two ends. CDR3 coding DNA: TGTGCCAGCAGCCCCGAAGGGGGTTTCTATGGCTACACCTTC. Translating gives CASSPEGGFYGYTF.

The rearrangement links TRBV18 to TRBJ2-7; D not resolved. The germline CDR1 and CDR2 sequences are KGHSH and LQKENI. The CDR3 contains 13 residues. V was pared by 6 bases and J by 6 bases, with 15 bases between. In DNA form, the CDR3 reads TGTGCCAGCTCCTTCGATCGTACTTCCGAGCAGTACTTC. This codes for CASSFDRTSEQYF.

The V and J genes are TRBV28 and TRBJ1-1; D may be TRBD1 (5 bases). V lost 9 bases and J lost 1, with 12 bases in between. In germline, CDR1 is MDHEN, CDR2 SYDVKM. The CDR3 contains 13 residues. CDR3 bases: TGTGCCAGTTTCTCCGGGGGGAACACTGAAGCTTTCTTT. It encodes CASFSGGNTEAFF.

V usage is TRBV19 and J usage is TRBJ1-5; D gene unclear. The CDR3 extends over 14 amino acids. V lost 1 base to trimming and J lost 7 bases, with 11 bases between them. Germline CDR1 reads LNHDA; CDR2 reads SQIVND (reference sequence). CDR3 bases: TGTGCCAGTAGTATAGGACGGACTGTCCAGCCCCAGCATTTT. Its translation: CASSIGRTVQPQHF.

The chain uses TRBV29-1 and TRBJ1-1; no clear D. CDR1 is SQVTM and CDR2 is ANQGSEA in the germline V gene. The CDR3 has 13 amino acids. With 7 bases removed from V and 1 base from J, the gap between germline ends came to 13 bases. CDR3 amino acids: CSAKPGSNTEAFF. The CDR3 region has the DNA TGCAGCGCGAAGCCAGGATCGAACACTGAAGCTTTCTTT.

Here the CDR3 reads CASSFGEIRDGYTF. CDR3 in DNA: TGTGCCAGCAGCTTCGGGGAGATTAGGGATGGCTACACCTTC. This chain joins TRBV5-5 and TRBJ1-2; D call uncertain. Germline loops: CDR1 SGHKS, CDR2 YYEKEE (reference sequence). V dropped 2 bases and J dropped 6 bases, with 14 bases sitting between them. The CDR3 covers 14 residues. Based on the CDR3 plus reference TRBV5-5 and TRBJ1-2, the full variable domain is DAGVTQSPTHLIKTRGQQVTLRCSPISGHKSVSWYQQVLGQGPQFIFQYYEKEERGRGNFPDRFSARQFPNYSSELNVNALLLGDSALYLCASSFGEIRDGYTFGSGTRLTVV.

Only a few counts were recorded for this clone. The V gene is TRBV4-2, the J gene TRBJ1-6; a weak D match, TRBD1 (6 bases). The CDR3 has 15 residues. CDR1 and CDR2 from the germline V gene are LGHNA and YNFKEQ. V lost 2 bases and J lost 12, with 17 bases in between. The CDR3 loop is CASSQWGGQGQPLHF. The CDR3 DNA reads TGTGCCAGCAGCCAATGGGGGGGCCAGGGCCAACCCCTCCACTTT.

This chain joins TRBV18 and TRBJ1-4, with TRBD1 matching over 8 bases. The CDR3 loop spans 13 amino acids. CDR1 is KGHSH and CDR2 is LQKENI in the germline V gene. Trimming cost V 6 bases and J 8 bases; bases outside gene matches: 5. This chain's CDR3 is CASSGQGGEKLFF. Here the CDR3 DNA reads TGTGCCAGCTCCGGACAGGGAGGCGAAAAACTGTTTTTT.

The CDR3 bases are TGTGCCAGCTCACCAACACTGCAGGGAACAGATACGCAGTATTTT. This gives the protein CASSPTLQGTDTQYF. This chain connects TRBV18 to TRBJ2-3, with D perhaps TRBD1 (5 bases). Germline lookup yields CDR1 KGHSH and CDR2 LQKENI. V dropped 2 bases and J dropped 3 bases, with 12 bases sitting between them. The CDR3 length is 15 residues.

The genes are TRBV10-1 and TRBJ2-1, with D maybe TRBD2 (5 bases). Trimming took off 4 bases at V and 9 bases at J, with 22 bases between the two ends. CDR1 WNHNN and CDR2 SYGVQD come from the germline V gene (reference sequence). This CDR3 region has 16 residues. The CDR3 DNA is TGCGCCAGCAGTGGAGGGCTTGCAGCCCGTGGTGGTGAGCAGTTCTTC. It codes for CASSGGLAARGGEQFF.

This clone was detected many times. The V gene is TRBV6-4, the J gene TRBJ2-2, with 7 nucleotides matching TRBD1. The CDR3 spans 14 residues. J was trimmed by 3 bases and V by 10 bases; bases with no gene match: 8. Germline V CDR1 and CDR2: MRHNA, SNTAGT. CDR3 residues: CATSDRADTGELFF. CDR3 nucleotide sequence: TGTGCCACTTCCGACAGGGCGGACACCGGGGAGCTGTTTTTT.

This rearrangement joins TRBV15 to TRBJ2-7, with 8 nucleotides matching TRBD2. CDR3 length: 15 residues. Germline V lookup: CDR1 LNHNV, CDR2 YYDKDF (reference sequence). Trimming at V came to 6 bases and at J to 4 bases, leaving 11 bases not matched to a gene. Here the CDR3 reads CATRQGAGAGYEQYF. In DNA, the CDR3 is TGTGCCACCAGACAGGGAGCGGGGGCAGGATACGAGCAGTACTTC.

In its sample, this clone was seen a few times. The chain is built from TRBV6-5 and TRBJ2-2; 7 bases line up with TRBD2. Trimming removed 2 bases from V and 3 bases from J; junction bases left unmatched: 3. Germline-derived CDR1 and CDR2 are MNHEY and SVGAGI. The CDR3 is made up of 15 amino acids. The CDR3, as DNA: TGTGCCAGCAGTTACCCTGGGGGGGACACCGGGGAGCTGTTTTTT. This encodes CASSYPGGDTGELFF.

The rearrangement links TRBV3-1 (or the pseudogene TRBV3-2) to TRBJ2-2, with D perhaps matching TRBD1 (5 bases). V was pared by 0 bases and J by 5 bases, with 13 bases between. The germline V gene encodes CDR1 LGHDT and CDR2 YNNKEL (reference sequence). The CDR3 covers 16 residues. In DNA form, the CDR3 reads TGTGCCAGCAGCCAAGATCGCAGGGTATGGACCGGGGAGCTGTTTTTT. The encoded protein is CASSQDRRVWTGELFF.